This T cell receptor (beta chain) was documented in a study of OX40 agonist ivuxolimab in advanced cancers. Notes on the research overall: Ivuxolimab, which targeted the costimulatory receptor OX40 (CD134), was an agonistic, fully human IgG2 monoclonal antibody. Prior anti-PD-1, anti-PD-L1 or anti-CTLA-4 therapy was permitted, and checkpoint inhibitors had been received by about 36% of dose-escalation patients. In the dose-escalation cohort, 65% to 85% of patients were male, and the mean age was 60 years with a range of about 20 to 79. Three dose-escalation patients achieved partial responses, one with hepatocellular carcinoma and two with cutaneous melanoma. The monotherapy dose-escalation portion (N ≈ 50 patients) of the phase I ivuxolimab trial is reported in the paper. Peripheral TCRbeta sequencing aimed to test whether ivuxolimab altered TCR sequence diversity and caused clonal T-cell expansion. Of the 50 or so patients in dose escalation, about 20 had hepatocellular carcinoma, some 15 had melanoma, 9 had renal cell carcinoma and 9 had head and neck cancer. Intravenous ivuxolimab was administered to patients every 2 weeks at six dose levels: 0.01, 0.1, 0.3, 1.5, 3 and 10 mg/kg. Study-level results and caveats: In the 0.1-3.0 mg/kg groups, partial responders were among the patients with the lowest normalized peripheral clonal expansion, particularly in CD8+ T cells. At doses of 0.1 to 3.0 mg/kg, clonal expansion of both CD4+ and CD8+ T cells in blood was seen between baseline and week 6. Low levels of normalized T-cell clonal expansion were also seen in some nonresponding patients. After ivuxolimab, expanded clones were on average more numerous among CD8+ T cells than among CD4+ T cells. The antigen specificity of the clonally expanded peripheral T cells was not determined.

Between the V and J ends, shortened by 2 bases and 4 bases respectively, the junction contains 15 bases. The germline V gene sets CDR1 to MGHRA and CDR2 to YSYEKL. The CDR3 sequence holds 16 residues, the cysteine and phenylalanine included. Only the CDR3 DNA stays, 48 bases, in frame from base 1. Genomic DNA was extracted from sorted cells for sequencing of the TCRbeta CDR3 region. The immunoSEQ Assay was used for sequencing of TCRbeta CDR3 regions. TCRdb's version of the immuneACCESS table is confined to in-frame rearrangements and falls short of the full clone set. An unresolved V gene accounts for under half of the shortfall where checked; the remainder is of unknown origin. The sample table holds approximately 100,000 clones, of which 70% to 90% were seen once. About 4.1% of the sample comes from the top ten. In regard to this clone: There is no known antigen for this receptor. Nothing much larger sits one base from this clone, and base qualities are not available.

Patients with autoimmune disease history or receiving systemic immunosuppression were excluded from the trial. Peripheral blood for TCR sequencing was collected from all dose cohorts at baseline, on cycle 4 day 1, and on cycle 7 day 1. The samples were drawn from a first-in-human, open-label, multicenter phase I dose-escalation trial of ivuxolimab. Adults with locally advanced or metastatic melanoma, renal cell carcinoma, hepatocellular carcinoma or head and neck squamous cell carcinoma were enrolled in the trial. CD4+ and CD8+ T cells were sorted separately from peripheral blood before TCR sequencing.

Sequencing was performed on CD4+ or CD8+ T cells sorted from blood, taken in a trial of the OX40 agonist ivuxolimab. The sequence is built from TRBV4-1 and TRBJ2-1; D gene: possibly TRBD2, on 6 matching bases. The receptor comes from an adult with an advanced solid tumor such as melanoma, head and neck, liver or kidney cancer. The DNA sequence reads TGCGCCAGCAGCCAAAAGCCCGGGACTCCTTACAATGAGCAGTTCTTC. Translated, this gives CASSQKPGTPYNEQFF.